The rows below give T cell receptor beta chains drawn from one sample of a study of CD8 T cells in Susac syndrome. TCRdb used MiXCR to reprocess the immunoSEQ multiplex PCR reads, holding one entry per CDR3 protein. The sample has some 120,000 distinct CDR3 sequences, roughly 94% seen once. Sequencing was done on a sample of CD4+ T cells from PBMCs. The source is a human donor with multiple sclerosis. The CDR3 runs from the conserved cysteine through the conserved F or W. The order of the fields is clone size, D gene, V gene, CDR3 length, J gene, CDR3 protein, CDR3 DNA. A D gene is named only where the DNA matches it firmly. Clone size is stated in some rows and not others, as once, few, many or a class when expanded.

>.|.|TRBV5-4|15|TRBJ2-4
CASSHPSGTKNIQYF
TGTGCCAGCAGCCACCCGTCCGGGACCAAAAACATTCAGTACTTC
>.|.|TRBV3-1|16|TRBJ2-2
CASSQDHGGNTGELFF
TGTGCCAGCAGCCAAGATCATGGGGGTAACACCGGGGAGCTGTTTTTT
>.|.|TRBV30|14|TRBJ1-2
CASRPFPAGYGYTF
TGTGCCTCTCGACCTTTTCCCGCGGGATATGGCTACACCTTC
>.|.|TRBV3-1|14|TRBJ2-7
CASSQRTGPYEQYF
TGTGCCAGCAGCCAAAGGACGGGCCCCTACGAGCAGTACTTC
>.|.|TRBV7-3|15|TRBJ2-3
CASSLPGPVTDTQYF
TGTGCCAGCAGCTTACCAGGACCGGTTACAGATACGCAGTATTTT
>.|TRBD2|TRBV9|16|TRBJ2-2
CASSVLSGGAAGELFF
TGTGCCAGCAGCGTGCTGAGCGGGGGGGCAGCCGGGGAGCTGTTTTTT
>.|TRBD1|TRBV9|16|TRBJ2-3
CASSATGTVMTDTQYF
TGTGCCAGCAGCGCAACCGGGACAGTGATGACAGATACGCAGTATTTT
>.|TRBD2|TRBV5-4|15|TRBJ2-3
CASSPAGVNTDTQYF
TGTGCCAGCAGCCCAGCGGGAGTAAACACAGATACGCAGTATTTT
>.|.|TRBV5-1|15|TRBJ2-3
CASSLEGTSTDTQYF
TGCGCCAGCAGCTTGGAAGGGACTAGCACAGATACGCAGTATTTT
>.|TRBD1|TRBV5-6|12|TRBJ1-1
CASRGTGFHAFF
TGTGCCAGCAGGGGGACAGGGTTTCATGCTTTCTTT
>.|TRBD2|TRBV7-9|13|TRBJ2-5
CASCSREAVDQYF
TGTGCCAGCTGTTCCCGGGAGGCCGTGGACCAGTACTTC
>.|.|TRBV19|14|TRBJ1-2
CASTQGALNYGYTF
TGTGCCAGTACCCAAGGGGCGCTCAACTATGGCTACACCTTC
>.|TRBD1|TRBV5-6|17|TRBJ2-4
CASSLRTGGFAKNIQYF
TGTGCCAGCAGCTTGAGGACAGGGGGTTTCGCCAAAAACATTCAGTACTTC
>once|TRBD1|TRBV12-3/TRBV12-4|12|TRBJ2-2
CASSTGAGELFF
TGTGCCAGCAGTACAGGGGCCGGGGAGCTGTTTTTT
>.|.|TRBV30|15|TRBJ1-1
CACPGKATLFPEAFF
TGTGCCTGCCCTGGAAAGGCTACCCTATTTCCTGAAGCTTTCTTT
>once|.|TRBV5-1|14|TRBJ1-1
CASSFGSGRTEAFF
TGCGCCAGCAGCTTCGGTTCAGGGCGAACTGAAGCTTTCTTT
>.|TRBD1|TRBV29-1|14|TRBJ1-5
CSVTWTGKGQPQHF
TGCAGCGTTACTTGGACAGGGAAGGGTCAGCCCCAGCATTTT
>.|.|TRBV12-3/TRBV12-4|15|TRBJ2-1
CASSPSLGDANEQFF
TGTGCCAGCAGTCCTTCACTCGGGGACGCAAATGAGCAGTTCTTC